This entry lists 27 T cell receptor beta chains sequenced from one sample in a study of metastatic and nonmetastatic thyroid tumors. Through MiXCR, TCRdb re-clonotyped the PCR reads. This sample carries 30,000 to 35,000 clones, approximately 19% of them seen once, and the ten largest clones take about 22%. No patient had received any treatment before thyroid surgery. The sequenced sample was blood. These receptors came from a female donor with papillary thyroid cancer or a benign thyroid nodule (not recorded which). Some clones in this sample may be carry-over from other donors' samples.

Only a few counts were recorded for this clone. The CDR3 DNA follows: TGTGCCAGCAGTGCTACAGGGGCGGAATCACCCCTCCACTTT. Translated: CASSATGAESPLHF. The chain combines TRBV6-1 with TRBJ1-6, with 7 bases matching TRBD1. The germline V gene encodes CDR1 MNHNS and CDR2 SASEGT. The J segment lost 10 bases and the V segment lost 4 bases, leaving 7 bases of the junction unmatched. This CDR3 comprises 14 residues.

Many counts were recorded for this clone. J is TRBJ2-7 and V is TRBV11-3; TRBD1 aligns across 9 bases. Germline assignment: CDR1 SGHNT and CDR2 YENEEA. The CDR3 has 18 residues. V trimming: 5 bases; J trimming: 7 bases; junction bases outside the gene matches: 21. The CDR3 spells CASSPRTGDEFRTMEQYF. In DNA, the CDR3 is TGTGCCAGCAGCCCTAGGACAGGGGACGAATTCCGTACGATGGAGCAGTACTTC.

This clone was found many times. The V and J genes are TRBV7-9 and TRBJ2-5, with D tentatively TRBD1 (5 bases). The V and J ends lost 5 bases and 1 base respectively, with 14 bases between them. Germline V CDR1 and CDR2: SEHNR, FQNEAQ (reference sequence). The CDR3 sequence is 15 residues long. The CDR3 sequence: CASSLWRQFQETQYF. In DNA form, the CDR3 reads TGTGCCAGCAGCCTCTGGCGACAGTTCCAAGAGACCCAGTACTTC.

This clone was observed many times. The junction does not match germline at one end; this may be a read error. The CDR3 DNA reads TGTGCCAGCAGCCTAGCCCTCAGGGCAGATACGCAGTATTTT. Translating it yields CASSLALRADTQYF. The chain uses TRBV7-2 and TRBJ2-3; D may be TRBD1 or TRBD2 (5 bases each). This CDR3 region has 14 residues. Germline values: CDR1 SGHTA, CDR2 FQGNSA.

The rearrangement joins TRBV12-3 or TRBV12-4 to TRBJ2-1; D not resolved. The CDR3 spans 16 residues. The V and J ends lost 7 bases and 0 bases respectively, with 16 bases between them. In DNA, the CDR3 is TGTGCCAGCACCCTTGGGCGGCTATACTCCTACAATGAGCAGTTCTTC. Translation: CASTLGRLYSYNEQFF.

The chain joins TRBV4-3 to TRBJ2-5; possible D gene TRBD2, 7 bases. Germline CDR1 is LGHNA and CDR2 is YSLEER. Trimming took 1 base from V and 3 from J, leaving 18 bases between them. This CDR3 has 17 amino acids. The CDR3 coding sequence is TGCGCCAGCAGCCAAGGAGGACTAGTGGGGGCCGAAGAGACCCAGTACTTC. It specifies CASSQGGLVGAEETQYF.

In its sample, this clone was seen many times. The J gene is TRBJ2-6, the V gene TRBV7-2, with 9 positions matching TRBD1. The CDR3 has 18 residues. Germline trimming cut 5 bases from V and 4 bases from J; bases unmatched to any gene: 12. Germline CDR1 reads SGHTA; CDR2 reads FQGNSA. The CDR3: CASSPGLGQGSGANVLTF. Written as DNA, the CDR3 is TGTGCCAGCAGCCCCGGTTTGGGACAGGGTTCCGGGGCCAACGTCCTGACTTTC.

With respect to this clone: This is likely a read error, given that the CDR3 carries no conserved phenylalanine or tryptophan at its end. The chain carries TRBV12-3 or TRBV12-4 and TRBJ1-5; 7 bases line up with TRBD1. This CDR3 region has 13 residues. Trimming cost V 6 bases and J 3 bases; bases outside gene matches: 2. The CDR3 spells CASRQGVNQPQHS. In DNA, the CDR3 is TGTGCCAGCAGGCAGGGGGTCAATCAGCCCCAGCATTCT.

This clone was observed at least ten times. The rearrangement uses TRBV4-1 and TRBJ1-5; no firm D call. Between the trimmed V and J ends, which lost 0 bases and 3 bases, there was a span of 12 bases. Germline V gene lookup returns CDR1 MGHRA and CDR2 YSYEKL. This CDR3 is built from 16 residues. As DNA, the CDR3 is TGCGCCAGCAGCCAAGACGGACGGCTTCTCAATCAGCCCCAGCATTTT. It codes for CASSQDGRLLNQPQHF.

J is TRBJ2-2 and V is TRBV24-1, with a weak D call TRBD1 (6 bases). V dropped 5 bases and J dropped 4 bases, with 13 bases sitting between them. Germline V CDR1 and CDR2: KGHDR, SFDVKD. The CDR3 extends over 15 amino acids. CDR3 loop: CATSGTGYSTGELFF. The CDR3 DNA reads TGTGCCACCAGTGGCACAGGGTACTCCACCGGGGAGCTGTTTTTT.

The chain employs TRBV6-6 and TRBJ1-6; D might be TRBD1 (6 bases). The V gene's germline CDR1 is MNHNY and CDR2 SVGAGI (reference sequence). Trimming left V 3 bases short and J 5 bases short, with 11 bases between. The CDR3 has 15 amino acids. DNA of the CDR3: TGTGCCAGCAGTTATGGGACATATAATAATTCACCCCTCCACTTT. Amino acid sequence: CASSYGTYNNSPLHF.

This clone was observed many times. The genes are TRBV6-5 and TRBJ2-3; 10 bases are shared with TRBD1. Germline CDR1 and CDR2: MNHEY and SVGAGI. The CDR3 sequence is 14 residues long. V trimming: 2 bases; J trimming: 5 bases; junction bases outside the gene matches: 1. CDR3 sequence (DNA): TGTGCCAGCAGTTACAGGGACAGGGGAGATACGCAGTATTTT. As protein: CASSYRDRGDTQYF.

This clone showed up just a few times. The chain links TRBV10-2 to TRBJ1-3; a possible D gene is TRBD1 (6 bases). V lost 6 bases and J lost 4, with 13 bases in between. CDR3 length: 14 amino acids. Germline lookup yields CDR1 WSHSY and CDR2 SAAADI. CDR3: CASRIGGQGNTIYF. The CDR3 DNA is TGCGCCAGCAGGATTGGGGGGCAAGGAAACACCATATATTTT.

This clone was observed many times. The rearrangement joins TRBV27 to TRBJ2-7; 11 bases are shared with TRBD2. Looked up from germline, CDR1 is MNHEY and CDR2 is SMNVEV (reference sequence). The CDR3 covers 14 residues. V shed 3 bases, J shed 3 bases, and the junction held 1 base outside the gene matches. The CDR3, as DNA: TGTGCCAGCAGTTTCGGGACTAGCGGCTACGAGCAGTACTTC. Its protein product is CASSFGTSGYEQYF.

This sequence joins TRBV11-1 and TRBJ1-2, with 10 bases lining up with TRBD1. CDR1 and CDR2 (germline): SGHAT, FQDESV (reference sequence). This CDR3 is built from 17 residues. The ends lost 8 bases at V and 6 bases at J; junction bases unmatched: 18. The CDR3 protein is CASGSVTPRQGANGYTF. The CDR3 nucleotides read TGTGCCAGCGGCTCCGTGACGCCGCGACAGGGGGCAAATGGCTACACCTTC.

The V call is TRBV9, the J call TRBJ1-1; D remains unclear. Germline values: CDR1 SGDLS, CDR2 YYNGEE. The CDR3 totals 13 residues. Trimming removed 0 bases at V and 5 bases at J, with 8 bases between. Here the CDR3 DNA reads TGTGCCAGCAGCGTAGGGAGCGGGACTGAAGCTTTCTTT. This sequence encodes CASSVGSGTEAFF.

This clone was seen many times. The chain has TRBV20-1 and TRBJ2-3; D might be TRBD2 (5 bases). CDR3 length: 15 amino acids. The germline V and J ends were trimmed by 0 bases and 2 bases, with 12 bases remaining between them. Germline CDR1 and CDR2: DFQATT and SNEGSKA (reference sequence). The CDR3 is CSARDWTQFTDTQYF. In DNA form, the CDR3 reads TGCAGTGCTAGAGACTGGACTCAATTCACAGATACGCAGTATTTT.

At least ten counts were recorded for this clone. The gene calls are TRBV4-1 and TRBJ2-1, with TRBD2 identical over 8 bases. The CDR3 runs to 18 residues. J was trimmed by 4 bases and V by 0 bases; bases with no gene match: 11. CDR1 is MGHRA, CDR2 YSYEKL, per germline. DNA for the CDR3: TGCGCCAGCAGCCAAGATCAAGGTCTAGCGGGCCTATACAATGAGCAGTTCTTC. This gives the protein CASSQDQGLAGLYNEQFF.

Comment on this clone: Relative to the germline gene, one junction end is altered; a read error may explain this. This rearrangement joins TRBV20-1 to TRBJ2-1, with 11 bases fitting TRBD2. There are 15 residues in the CDR3. Germline V gene sequence: CDR1 DFQATT, CDR2 SNEGSKA (reference sequence). In DNA form, the CDR3 reads TGCAGTGCTAGAGATCTAGCGGGAGGTATCGATGAGCAGTTCTTT. This encodes CSARDLAGGIDEQFF.

In its sample, this clone was seen many times. The chain is built from TRBV18 and TRBJ2-7; 13 positions agree with TRBD2. V gave up 5 bases and J gave up 2 bases; unmatched junction bases: 3. The germline V gene encodes CDR1 KGHSH and CDR2 LQKENI. The CDR3 loop spans 15 amino acids. The CDR3 DNA sequence: TGTGCCAGCTCATCAACTAGCGGGGGGGCCTACGAGCAGTACTTC. Translating it yields CASSSTSGGAYEQYF.

In its sample, this clone was seen many times. This chain links TRBV12-3 or TRBV12-4 with TRBJ2-3; unclear D gene. The germline V and J ends were trimmed by 8 bases and 4 bases, with 10 bases remaining between them. This CDR3 region has 12 residues. CDR3 sequence reads: CASAKKADTQYF. CDR3 in DNA: TGTGCCAGCGCCAAAAAGGCAGATACGCAGTATTTT.

Many counts were recorded for this clone. This chain links TRBV2 with TRBJ2-1, with D possibly matching TRBD2 (6 bases). Trimming removed 6 bases at V and 6 bases at J, with 9 bases between. Germline V gene data show CDR1 as SNHLY and CDR2 as FYNNEI. The CDR3 consists of 12 residues. The CDR3 loop is CASSLGSNEQFF. CDR3 DNA sequence: TGTGCCAGCAGCCTCGGGAGCAATGAGCAGTTCTTC.

This clone was counted many times. The J gene is TRBJ1-2, the V gene TRBV9, with D uncertain. V lost 3 bases and J lost 8, with 14 bases in between. The CDR3 loop spans 13 amino acids. Germline V lookup: CDR1 SGDLS, CDR2 YYNGEE. CDR3 sequence: CASSGDTGRGYTF. Written as DNA, the CDR3 is TGTGCCAGCAGCGGCGACACCGGAAGAGGCTACACCTTC.

In this sample, this clone turned up many times. The genes are TRBV28 and TRBJ2-3, with 12 nucleotides matching TRBD2. V dropped 2 bases and J dropped 3; count of bases not matched to a gene: 6. Germline V gene lookup returns CDR1 MDHEN and CDR2 SYDVKM. The CDR3 contains 17 residues. The CDR3 DNA is TGTGCCAGCAGTTTAGAATGGCTAGCGGGAGGGACAGATACGCAGTATTTT. It yields the protein CASSLEWLAGGTDTQYF.

This clone appeared many times. The V call is TRBV5-4, the J call TRBJ2-7, with D tentatively TRBD1 (5 bases). The length of the CDR3 is 13 residues. Germline CDR1 and CDR2: SGHNT and YYREEE (reference sequence). V was clipped by 4 bases and J by 2 bases, with 10 bases between them. This CDR3 is CASSPVGPYEQYF. The DNA of the CDR3 is TGTGCCAGCAGCCCGGTGGGGCCCTACGAGCAGTACTTC.

This chain uses TRBV19 with TRBJ2-2; 9 nucleotides align to TRBD2. This CDR3 region has 19 residues. Germline V gene lookup returns CDR1 LNHDA and CDR2 SQIVND (reference sequence). The ends lost 2 bases at V and 6 bases at J; junction bases unmatched: 16. CDR3: CASSIPAAFEAGGPGELFF. The CDR3 bases are TGTGCCAGTAGTATACCGGCGGCCTTCGAGGCGGGAGGGCCCGGGGAGCTGTTTTTT.

This rearrangement joins TRBV19 to TRBJ2-7; possibly TRBD1 for D (6 bases). CDR1 is LNHDA and CDR2 is SQIVND in the germline V gene (reference sequence). This CDR3 contains 15 residues. V was clipped by 5 bases and J by 0 bases, with 14 bases between them. The CDR3 region is CASSSAGALSYEQYF. CDR3 DNA: TGTGCCAGTAGTTCGGCAGGGGCCCTCTCCTACGAGCAGTACTTC.